This T cell receptor (beta chain) was captured in a study of cytomegalovirus exposure and HLA in healthy donors. As for this clone: Its antigen is not identified.

The repertoire was sequenced with immunoSEQ multiplex PCR; TCRdb's copy has only in-frame clones and lacks some. The table lists about 120,000 clones, about 84% of them singletons. In germline, CDR1 is MNHNS, CDR2 SASEGT. The CDR3 totals 17 residues. V lost 0 bases and J lost 1, with 13 bases in between. Overall study findings and caveats: Three chains linked to CMV were shown in vitro to be specific for CMV antigens. Reports credit the classifier with highly specific, highly sensitive diagnosis of cytomegalovirus status.

The donors were part of the 120-subject validation cohort, which stood apart from the 666-subject first cohort. Sequencing was performed on PBMCs. This chain uses TRBV6-1 with TRBJ1-5; D call uncertain. This sequence was found in a man between 18 and 35 years old in good health and CMV-seronegative. The CDR3 region is CASSEAELFRSNQPQHF. The DNA of the CDR3 is TGTGCCAGCAGTGAAGCGGAGTTGTTCCGAAGCAATCAGCCCCAGCATTTT.